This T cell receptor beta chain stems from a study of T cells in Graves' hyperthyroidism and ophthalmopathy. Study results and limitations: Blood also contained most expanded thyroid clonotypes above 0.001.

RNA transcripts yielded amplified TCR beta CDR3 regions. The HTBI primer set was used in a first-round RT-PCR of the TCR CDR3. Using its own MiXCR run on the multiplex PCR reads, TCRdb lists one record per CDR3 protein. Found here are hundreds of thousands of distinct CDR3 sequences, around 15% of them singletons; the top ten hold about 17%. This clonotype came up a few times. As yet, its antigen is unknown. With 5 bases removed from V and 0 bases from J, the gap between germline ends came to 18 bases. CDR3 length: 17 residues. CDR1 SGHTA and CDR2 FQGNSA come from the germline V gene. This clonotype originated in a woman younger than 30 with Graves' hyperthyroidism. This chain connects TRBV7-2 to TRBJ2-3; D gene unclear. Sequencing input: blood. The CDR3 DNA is TGTGCCAGCAGCCCAGAATTAGGCTTACCTAGCACAGATACGCAGTATTTT. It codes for CASSPELGLPSTDTQYF. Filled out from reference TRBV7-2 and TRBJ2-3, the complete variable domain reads GAGVSQSPSNKVTEKGKDVELRCDPISGHTALYWYRQSLGQGLEFLIYFQGNSAPDKSGLPSDRFSAERTGGSVSTLTIQRTQQEDSAVYLCASSPELGLPSTDTQYFGPGTRLTVL.